These 23 T cell receptor beta chains were all obtained from the same sample, sequenced in a study of blood T cell repertoires in COVID-19. Here immunoSEQ multiplex PCR was the method, and the copy in TCRdb shows in-frame clones only, minus some. Here the sample spans a few hundred thousand clones, 83% being singletons. Material for sequencing was peripheral blood. The source is a woman in her 30s with COVID-19, enrolled during active disease.

V and J are TRBV25-1 and TRBJ2-5; a possible D gene is TRBD1 (6 bases). This CDR3 spans 13 amino acids. Germline assignment: CDR1 MGHDK and CDR2 SYGVNS. Trimming cost V 5 bases and J 4 bases, with 11 bases left between them. The CDR3 sequence: CASSIGGTETQYF. CDR3 nucleotides: TGTGCCAGCAGTATAGGGGGAACAGAGACCCAGTACTTC.

This rearrangement joins TRBV7-9 to TRBJ1-2; 11 nucleotides match TRBD1. In germline, CDR1 is SEHNR, CDR2 FQNEAQ (reference sequence). V trimming: 5 bases; J trimming: 5 bases; junction bases outside the gene matches: 10. CDR3 length: 16 residues. The CDR3, as DNA: TGTGCCAGCAGCCGGCGGACAGGGGGCGGAACATATGGCTACACCTTC. Translated: CASSRRTGGGTYGYTF.

CDR3: CASSPTGGRFEINSPLHF. The DNA for the CDR3 is TGTGCCAGTAGTCCAACCGGGGGGAGATTCGAGATTAATTCACCCCTCCACTTT. The V gene is TRBV19, the J gene TRBJ1-6; TRBD1 is a possible D gene (5 bases). V was shortened by 5 bases and J by 6 bases, with 23 bases between the two germline ends. Germline lookup yields CDR1 LNHDA and CDR2 SQIVND (reference sequence). This CDR3 is built from 18 residues.

The rearrangement joins TRBV2 to TRBJ1-1, with D possibly matching TRBD1 (5 bases). V lost 10 bases, J lost 7 bases, and 16 bases lay in between. This CDR3 has 12 amino acids. Germline values: CDR1 SNHLY, CDR2 FYNNEI. In DNA, the CDR3 is TGTGCCACCAGCACCTCGGGGGGTGAAGCTTTCTTT. It yields the protein CATSTSGGEAFF.

The chain is built from TRBV14 and TRBJ1-2, with a possible D match to TRBD1 (5 bases). CDR1 is SGHDN, CDR2 FVKESK, per germline. V dropped 6 bases and J dropped 7 bases, with 15 bases sitting between them. The CDR3 sequence is 13 residues long. CDR3 region: CASSFSAGGGYTF. The CDR3 DNA follows: TGTGCCAGCAGTTTTTCTGCGGGGGGTGGCTACACCTTC.

A few counts support this clone. The gene calls are TRBV7-2 and TRBJ1-6; 9 nucleotides line up with TRBD1. This CDR3 comprises 14 residues. Germline V gives CDR1 SGHTA, CDR2 FQGNSA. Trimming removed 2 bases from V and 10 bases from J; junction bases left unmatched: 3. The CDR3 reads CASSLRQGESPLHF. For the CDR3, the DNA is TGTGCCAGCAGCTTAAGACAGGGGGAGTCACCCCTCCACTTT.

This clone showed up just once. The chain has TRBV28 and TRBJ2-3, with 9 bases that match TRBD2. The CDR3 length is 18 residues. The ends lost 3 bases at V and 2 bases at J; junction bases unmatched: 12. CDR1 MDHEN and CDR2 SYDVKM come from the germline V gene. CDR3 protein: CASSFRGAGGRYTDTQYF. The CDR3 region has the DNA TGTGCCAGCAGTTTTAGGGGCGCGGGGGGGCGATACACAGATACGCAGTATTTT.

For this clone: Compared with germline, one end of the junction differs, possibly owing to a read error. The genes are TRBV7-2 and TRBJ2-5; 14 bases fit TRBD2. Germline V gives CDR1 SGHTA, CDR2 FQGNSA. The CDR3 is 15 amino acids. The CDR3 spells CASSHHPGLAGGQNF. The CDR3 DNA sequence: TGTGCCAGCAGCCACCATCCCGGACTAGCGGGGGGTCAGAACTTC.

A remark on this clone: The same CDR3 can be traced to other DNA sequences in this sample. The chain uses TRBV19 and TRBJ2-7; 11 bases are a match to TRBD1. Trimming took 5 bases from V and 2 from J; bases not matched to a gene: 2. The CDR3 has 14 amino acids. The germline gives CDR1 LNHDA, CDR2 SQIVND (reference sequence). The CDR3 bases are TGTGCCAGTAGTCCGGGACAGGGGGCCTACGAGCAGTACTTC. The encoded protein is CASSPGQGAYEQYF.

The sample holds one count of this clone. This rearrangement joins TRBV14 to TRBJ2-1, with D perhaps TRBD2 (7 bases). The germline CDR1 and CDR2 sequences are SGHDN and FVKESK. The CDR3 sequence is 17 residues long. With 6 bases removed from V and 5 bases from J, the gap between germline ends came to 23 bases. The DNA of the CDR3 is TGTGCCAGCAGACAGACGCCCTGGCGGGGGCAAGACAATGAGCAGTTCTTC. Its protein is CASRQTPWRGQDNEQFF. The full variable domain, in which reference TRBV14 and TRBJ2-1 provide the parts outside the CDR3, is EAGVTQFPSHSVIEKGQTVTLRCDPISGHDNLYWYRRVMGKEIKFLLHFVKESKQDESGMPNNRFLAERTGGTYSTLKVQPAELEDSGVYFCASRQTPWRGQDNEQFFGPGTRLTVL.

V gene TRBV28 combines with J gene TRBJ2-7, with TRBD2 as a possible D gene (6 bases). The germline V and J ends were trimmed by 8 bases and 6 bases, with 29 bases remaining between them. The CDR3 is made up of 17 amino acids. CDR1 MDHEN and CDR2 SYDVKM come from the germline V gene. The CDR3 nucleotides read TGTGCCAGCGGGTTCGTGACTGGGGGGACGCTACTATTCGAGCAGTACTTC. Its translation: CASGFVTGGTLLFEQYF.

In nucleotides, the CDR3 is TGTGCCAGCAGCCAAGGACCGTCCGGAGCCGGGACTCCAAATGAGCAGTTCTTC. It encodes CASSQGPSGAGTPNEQFF. The V call is TRBV4-2, the J call TRBJ2-1; weak D call: TRBD2 (6 bases). Trimming removed 1 base at V and 7 bases at J, with 23 bases between. The V gene's germline CDR1 is LGHNA and CDR2 YNFKEQ. The length of the CDR3 is 18 residues.

The V and J genes are TRBV11-2 and TRBJ1-2; the D is unclear. Germline V gives CDR1 SGHAT, CDR2 FQNNGV. This CDR3 spans 15 amino acids. V dropped 2 bases and J dropped 2 bases, with 12 bases sitting between them. CDR3 in amino acids: CASSLREGWNYGYTF. CDR3 in DNA: TGTGCCAGCAGCTTACGAGAGGGTTGGAACTATGGCTACACCTTC.

The rearrangement uses TRBV4-3 and TRBJ1-2; D might be TRBD1 (6 bases). The CDR3 is 14 amino acids. Germline CDR1 reads LGHNA; CDR2 reads YSLEER. Trimming stripped 1 base from V and 5 bases from J, with 11 bases between. This CDR3 reads CASSQVRGGYGYTF. CDR3 bases: TGCGCCAGCAGCCAAGTCAGGGGAGGGTATGGCTACACCTTC.

The chain uses TRBV19 and TRBJ2-2, with D possibly TRBD1 on 5 matching bases. Trimming removed 0 bases from V and 3 bases from J, with 11 bases in between. This CDR3 has 16 residues. The germline CDR1 and CDR2 sequences are LNHDA and SQIVND (reference sequence). CDR3 coding DNA: TGTGCCAGTAGTATAGACGAAGGGGTCCACACCGGGGAGCTGTTTTTT. Its protein product is CASSIDEGVHTGELFF.

The chain joins TRBV18 to TRBJ2-5; D gene uncertain. The CDR3 consists of 13 residues. Between the trimmed V and J ends, which lost 2 bases and 5 bases, there was a span of 9 bases. The germline gives CDR1 KGHSH, CDR2 LQKENI. The CDR3 protein is CASSPDQYETQYF. In nucleotides, the CDR3 is TGTGCCAGCTCACCAGATCAGTACGAGACCCAGTACTTC.

The V gene is TRBV5-4, the J gene TRBJ2-2, with 7 bases matching TRBD1. The CDR3 contains 17 residues. Germline V gives CDR1 SGHNT, CDR2 YYREEE (reference sequence). The ends lost 2 bases at V and 7 bases at J; junction bases unmatched: 14. Written as DNA, the CDR3 is TGTGCCAGCAGCTTTTTTATTGTAACAGGGGAAGGCGGGGAGCTGTTTTTT. This translates into CASSFFIVTGEGGELFF.

The V gene is TRBV5-4, the J gene TRBJ2-2; 8 bases line up with TRBD1. The CDR3 contains 14 residues. V dropped 3 bases and J dropped 6; count of bases not matched to a gene: 4. Germline-derived CDR1 and CDR2 are SGHNT and YYREEE (reference sequence). CDR3 region: CASSSQTGAGELFF. The DNA for the CDR3 is TGTGCCAGCAGCTCACAGACAGGGGCCGGGGAGCTGTTTTTT.

This clone has a single count. J is TRBJ1-2 and V is TRBV4-3; perhaps TRBD1 as D (5 bases). Germline CDR1 reads LGHNA; CDR2 reads YSLEER. The CDR3 runs to 14 residues. Trimming left V 0 bases short and J 2 bases short, with 7 bases between. CDR3 sequence: CASSQEGGNYGYTF. Here the CDR3 DNA reads TGCGCCAGCAGCCAAGAGGGGGGGAACTATGGCTACACCTTC.

The chain recombines TRBV7-2 with TRBJ2-1, with a possible D match to TRBD2 (6 bases). There are 16 residues in the CDR3. V shed 1 base and J shed 4 bases, with 14 bases lying between them. Germline CDR1 SGHTA, CDR2 FQGNSA. The CDR3 coding sequence is TGTGCCAGCAGCTTAGTGTCAGCGGCGGGATACAATGAGCAGTTCTTC. The encoded protein is CASSLVSAAGYNEQFF.

This chain joins TRBV5-4 and TRBJ2-1; 8 bases fit TRBD2. The CDR3 length is 14 residues. The V segment lost 4 bases and the J segment 8 bases; nucleotides outside the gene matches: 8. Germline-derived CDR1 and CDR2 are SGHNT and YYREEE (reference sequence). The CDR3 region is CASSPSGSGDEQFF. Written as DNA, the CDR3 is TGTGCCAGCAGCCCGAGCGGGAGTGGAGATGAGCAGTTCTTC.

The chain links TRBV20-1 to TRBJ2-2; TRBD2 matches 7 bases. This CDR3 is 14 amino acids long. Germline V gene data show CDR1 as DFQATT and CDR2 as SNEGSKA (reference sequence). With V trimmed by 3 bases and J by 5 bases, 6 bases remained unmatched. The CDR3, as DNA: TGCAGTGCTAGTATCCGGGGGGTTACCGGGGAGCTGTTTTTT. Translated: CSASIRGVTGELFF.

The chain couples TRBV11-2 to TRBJ1-3; 9 nucleotides line up with TRBD1. CDR1 is SGHAT, CDR2 FQNNGV, per germline. The trim removed 1 base at V and 8 bases at J, leaving 3 bases unmatched. CDR3 length: 14 amino acids. This chain's CDR3 is CASSLGDRVDTIYF. The CDR3 DNA follows: TGTGCCAGCAGCTTAGGGGACAGGGTCGACACCATATATTTT.